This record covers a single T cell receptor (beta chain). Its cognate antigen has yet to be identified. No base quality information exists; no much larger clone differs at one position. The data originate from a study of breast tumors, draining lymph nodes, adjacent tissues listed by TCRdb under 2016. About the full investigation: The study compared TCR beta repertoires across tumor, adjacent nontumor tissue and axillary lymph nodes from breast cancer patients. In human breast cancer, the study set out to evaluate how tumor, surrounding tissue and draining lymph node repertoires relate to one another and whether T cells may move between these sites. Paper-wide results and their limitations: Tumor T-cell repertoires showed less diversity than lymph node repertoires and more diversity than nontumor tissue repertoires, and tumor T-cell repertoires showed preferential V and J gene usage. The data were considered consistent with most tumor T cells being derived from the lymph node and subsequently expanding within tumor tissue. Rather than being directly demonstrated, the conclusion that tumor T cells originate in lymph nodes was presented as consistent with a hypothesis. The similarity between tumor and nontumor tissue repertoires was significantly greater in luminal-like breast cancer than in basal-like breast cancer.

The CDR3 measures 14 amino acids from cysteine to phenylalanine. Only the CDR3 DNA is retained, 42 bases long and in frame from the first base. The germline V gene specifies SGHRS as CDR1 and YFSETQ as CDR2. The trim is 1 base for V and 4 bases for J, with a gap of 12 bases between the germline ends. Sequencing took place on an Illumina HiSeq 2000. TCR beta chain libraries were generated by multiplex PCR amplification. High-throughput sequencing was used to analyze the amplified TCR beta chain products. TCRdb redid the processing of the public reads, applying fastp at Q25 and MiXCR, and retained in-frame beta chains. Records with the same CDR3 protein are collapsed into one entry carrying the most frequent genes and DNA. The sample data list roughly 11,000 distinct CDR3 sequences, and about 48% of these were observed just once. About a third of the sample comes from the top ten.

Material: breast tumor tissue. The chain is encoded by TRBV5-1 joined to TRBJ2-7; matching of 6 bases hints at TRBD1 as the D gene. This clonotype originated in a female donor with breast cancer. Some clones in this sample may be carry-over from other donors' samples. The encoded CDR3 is CASSLFGGLYEQYF. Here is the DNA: TGCGCCAGCAGCTTGTTTGGGGGCTTGTACGAGCAGTACTTC.